Detailed here is one T cell receptor (beta chain). Its antigen has not been determined. Per-nucleotide qualities are absent, and no much larger clonotype sits a single base away. The data belong to a study of T cell repertoires in cytomegalovirus infection (dated by TCRdb to 2018 to 2020). Study-level background: The HLA type of each donor mattered for the analysis, because public TCR beta signatures pointed to carriage of CMV infection along with the matching HLA type.

TCRdb shows the sequencer as Illumina HiSeq 1500. TCRdb cleaned the public reads at Q25 with fastp, built clones with MiXCR and kept in-frame beta chains. Rows with a matching CDR3 protein are joined into one entry that keeps the most common DNA and genes. This sample gives 300,000 to 400,000 distinct CDR3 sequences in total; more than 8% of them show up just once. The ten largest clones capture 4.3% of the sample. What the work shows at the level of the full study, not this receptor alone: In both this cohort and an independent cohort of 352 donors, the cumulative frequency of public TCR beta family members distinguished carriers of CMV infection plus the relevant HLA type. The ex vivo response was dominated by HLA-C-restricted CMV-specific TCR beta clonotypes, which also provided the single most frequent clonotype in two of eight donors.

The cysteine opens and the phenylalanine closes a CDR3 of 19 amino acids. Just CDR3 DNA is preserved here, 57 bases in frame from base 1. The germline V gene encodes CDR1 SNHLY and CDR2 FYNNEI. V has 5 bases trimmed and J has 0 bases trimmed; junction bases matching no gene number 16. Here the chain combines TRBV2 and TRBJ2-1; 7 junctional bases match TRBD2. Sequenced input: PBMCs. The clonotype comes from a human donor in good health (CMV status not recorded). Some clones in this sample may be carry-over from other donors' samples. The CDR3 has the sequence CASSRKTSRFYSSYNEQFF. The DNA reads as follows: TGTGCCAGCAGTCGCAAGACTAGCCGGTTCTATAGCTCCTACAATGAGCAGTTCTTC.